Sequencing of this TCR beta chain was carried out in a study of blood T cell repertoires in COVID-19 (TCRdb year 2020). Study-wide context: Samples covering the acute and convalescent phases of COVID-19 were provided by collaborators in the United States, Italy and Spain. Where available, HLA class I and class II types were taken from metadata supplied by the sample provider and were not determined by assay-based typing. Sample metadata almost always included a de-identified subject ID, COVID-19 status, age in years and sex. The repertoires were released in a freely available public database meant as a resource for research on the immune response to SARS-CoV-2. The prospective study material was composed of cDNA or gDNA derived from T cells, B-cell-depleted T cells, or PBMCs. The samples were drawn from two sources: the first 160 participants of the ongoing ImmuneRACE study, and some 1,300 subjects contributed by 6 global collaborators. Subjects who had been exposed to COVID-19, were actively infected with it, or had recovered from it provided the deeply sampled blood TCRbeta repertoires that made up the dataset.

Each collaborating institution followed its own protocols to collect whole blood in K2EDTA tubes. For TCRbeta analysis, collaborator samples were shipped as frozen whole blood, as isolated PBMCs, or as DNA extracted from either sample type. The CDR3 numbers 13 residues from cysteine through phenylalanine. Of the read, only the CDR3 DNA is kept; its 39 bases are in frame from base 1. Reading the germline V gene gives CDR1 SNHLY and CDR2 FYNNEI. V is cut by 7 bases and J by 9 bases, and the space between the germline ends is 13 bases. Overall study outcomes, separate from this receptor: The quantity of clinical and demographic metadata differed by source and by participant and was supplied without curation.

The immunoSEQ Assay, a bias-controlled multiplex PCR, was used to amplify TCRbeta CDR3 regions from genomic DNA. As for how the authors treated the data: The number of nucleated cells in each sample was estimated by amplification of reference gene primers within the assay. Sequence reads were collapsed and filtered to measure the absolute abundance of every unique TCRbeta CDR3 rearrangement. Productive Simpson clonality was computed per sample as the square root of Simpson's diversity index over productive rearrangements. TCRdb took this table from immuneACCESS and kept in-frame rearrangements with V and J called. Such tables lack part of the clones; where checked against another copy, unresolved V genes explain under half of the gap, and the rest is unexplained. The V and J calls and clone size come from that table; D and trimming were worked out from the DNA. The sample has some 71,000 clones on record, 90% of them singletons. Approximately 5% of the sample is taken by the ten largest.

A few counts support this clone. Its binding antigen is unknown. Base qualities were left out, and no much larger clone turns up one base away. Sequenced input: peripheral blood. The chain was built from TRBV2 and TRBJ1-6, with a tentative D gene TRBD1 over 5 matching bases. This TCR came from a young woman with acute or convalescent COVID-19. CDR3 reads: CASNTGFSSPLHF. The sequence in DNA is TGTGCCAGCAATACAGGTTTTAGTTCACCCCTCCACTTT.